The 22 T cell receptor beta chains given below trace back to one sample, sequenced in a study of T-cell memory formation after mild COVID-19. MiXCR, run by TCRdb on the 5' RACE reads, gives a single entry per CDR3 protein. The table lists about 29,000 distinct CDR3 sequences, roughly a sixth of them singletons. Sequencing was carried out using PBMCs or a T cell subset sorted from them (not recorded which). The source is an adult who had mild COVID-19 (a few samples of this study predate the infection). Cell type and time point are not known.

Many counts were recorded for this clonotype. The chain combines TRBV4-1 with TRBJ2-2, with no clear D. Germline V gene lookup returns CDR1 MGHRA and CDR2 YSYEKL. V dropped 4 bases and J dropped 1 base, with 7 bases sitting between them. CDR3 length: 14 residues. The CDR3 coding sequence is TGCGCCAGCAGCCTACGGGTGAACACCGGGGAGCTGTTTTTT. Translating it yields CASSLRVNTGELFF.

This clonotype was counted a few times. The rearrangement links TRBV14 to TRBJ2-7, with D hard to call. The CDR3 is 12 residues long. Trimming cost V 4 bases and J 3 bases, with 7 bases left between them. Germline V gives CDR1 SGHDN, CDR2 FVKESK. As DNA, the CDR3 is TGTGCCAGCAGCCCTACTTTCTACGAGCAGTACTTC. It codes for CASSPTFYEQYF.

The genes are TRBV20-1 and TRBJ1-1; the D is unclear. The CDR3 has 14 amino acids. With 0 bases removed from V and 0 bases from J, the gap between germline ends came to 8 bases. Germline V gene data show CDR1 as DFQATT and CDR2 as SNEGSKA (reference sequence). The CDR3 nucleotides read TGCAGTGCTAGAGACCCCGGGATGAACACTGAAGCTTTCTTT. Translation gives CSARDPGMNTEAFF.

This clonotype was observed at least ten times. The V call is TRBV12-3 or TRBV12-4, the J call TRBJ2-1, with D perhaps TRBD2 (6 bases). The germline V and J ends were trimmed by 5 bases and 3 bases, with 20 bases remaining between them. This CDR3 has 17 amino acids. CDR3 coding DNA: TGTGCCAGCAGTCAAAAGAGTAGGCGGGACCTCTACAATGAGCAGTTCTTC. It is translated as CASSQKSRRDLYNEQFF.

The chain links TRBV18 to TRBJ2-5, with D uncertain. CDR1 KGHSH and CDR2 LQKENI come from the germline V gene. The CDR3 consists of 14 residues. Trimming removed 3 bases at V and 3 bases at J, with 11 bases between. As DNA, the CDR3 is TGTGCCAGCTCACCTGGATCCGGAAAAGAGACCCAGTACTTC. Amino acids: CASSPGSGKETQYF.

This clonotype was seen many times. The chain is built from TRBV2 and TRBJ2-2, with D perhaps being TRBD1 or TRBD2 (5 bases each). V lost 8 bases and J lost 3, with 22 bases in between. Germline-derived CDR1 and CDR2 are SNHLY and FYNNEI. The CDR3 runs to 17 residues. The chain's CDR3 is CASWGTGTLADTGELFF. CDR3 sequence (DNA): TGTGCCAGCTGGGGGACGGGGACCCTCGCTGACACCGGGGAGCTGTTTTTT.

Within the sample, this clonotype is medium-sized (0.01 to 0.1%). The rearrangement links TRBV5-1 to TRBJ2-2; D gene ambiguous. This CDR3 contains 14 residues. Germline CDR1 is SGHRS and CDR2 is YFSETQ. Trimming shortened V by 0 bases and J by 2 bases, and 5 bases separated the two germline ends. CDR3 sequence (DNA): TGCGCCAGCAGCTTGGAGGGAAACACCGGGGAGCTGTTTTTT. Protein sequence: CASSLEGNTGELFF.

This clonotype came up many times. J is TRBJ2-5 and V is TRBV5-6; D tentatively fits TRBD1 or TRBD2 (5 bases each). The CDR3 sequence is 17 residues long. V was cut by 1 base and J by 5 bases, with 21 bases left in between. CDR1 and CDR2 from the germline V gene are SGHDT and YYEEEE. The CDR3 loop reads CASSLLQDVGRRETQYF. CDR3 nucleotide sequence: TGTGCCAGCAGCTTGCTACAGGATGTTGGGAGACGGGAGACCCAGTACTTC.

J is TRBJ2-4 and V is TRBV19, with TRBD2 matching over 10 bases. The CDR3 length is 14 residues. J lost 8 bases, V lost 4 bases, and 5 bases had no gene match. The V gene's germline CDR1 is LNHDA and CDR2 SQIVND (reference sequence). For the CDR3, the DNA is TGTGCCAGTAGTAGAGGGACTAGCGCTGACATTCAGTACTTC. Amino acid sequence: CASSRGTSADIQYF.

This clonotype was observed at least ten times. The gene calls are TRBV5-1 and TRBJ2-3; 8 bases fit TRBD1. Germline CDR1 reads SGHRS; CDR2 reads YFSETQ. Germline trimming cut 4 bases from V and 9 bases from J; bases unmatched to any gene: 16. The CDR3 consists of 16 residues. CDR3: CASSEAGGSTGRTQYF. CDR3 coding DNA: TGCGCCAGCAGCGAGGCAGGGGGCTCTACGGGGAGGACGCAGTATTTT.

This sequence joins TRBV27 and TRBJ2-7; 10 bases are shared with TRBD1. Germline V lookup: CDR1 MNHEY, CDR2 SMNVEV (reference sequence). The trim removed 6 bases at V and 2 bases at J, leaving 4 bases unmatched. The CDR3 is 14 residues long. CDR3 amino acids: CASRTGTGAYEQYF. CDR3 bases: TGTGCCAGCAGAACCGGGACAGGGGCCTACGAGCAGTACTTC.

The chain joins TRBV7-8 to TRBJ2-1; D remains unclear. V was clipped by 5 bases and J by 0 bases, with 14 bases between them. The CDR3 loop spans 16 amino acids. Germline V gene sequence: CDR1 SGHVS, CDR2 FQNEAQ. As DNA, the CDR3 is TGTGCCAGCAGCCCCCCTAGTGGATCCTCCTACAATGAGCAGTTCTTC. Its translation: CASSPPSGSSYNEQFF.

The chain joins TRBV7-9 to TRBJ2-1; TRBD2 aligns across 10 bases. V was clipped by 7 bases and J by 2 bases; unmatched bases: 20. Germline V CDR1 and CDR2: SEHNR, FQNEAQ (reference sequence). This CDR3 has 20 amino acids. CDR3 sequence reads: CASTLGILAGTSATYNEQFF. The CDR3 DNA reads TGTGCCAGCACCCTAGGTATACTAGCTGGGACTAGCGCTACCTACAATGAGCAGTTCTTC.

The table lists this clonotype with many counts. The V call is TRBV19, the J call TRBJ2-7, with D perhaps matching TRBD2 (5 bases). Judging by the DNA end, TRBJ2-5 fits better; the J call may be wrong. Germline loops: CDR1 LNHDA, CDR2 SQIVND (reference sequence). The CDR3 has 13 amino acids. The CDR3 sequence is CASSIGGLATQYF. In DNA form, the CDR3 reads TGTGCCAGTAGTATAGGAGGCCTAGCGACCCAGTACTTC.

V gene TRBV29-1 combines with J gene TRBJ2-1, with D tentatively TRBD1 (6 bases). This CDR3 is 12 amino acids long. V shed 4 bases and J shed 8 bases, with 12 bases lying between them. In germline, CDR1 is SQVTM, CDR2 ANQGSEA. The CDR3: CSVAQGWDEQFF. CDR3 coding DNA: TGCAGCGTTGCTCAGGGGTGGGATGAGCAGTTCTTC.

This clonotype has a count of ten or more. The chain combines TRBV24-1 with TRBJ2-1; TRBD1 matches 7 bases. Trimming at V came to 7 bases and at J to 2 bases, leaving 7 bases not matched to a gene. Germline CDR1 and CDR2: KGHDR and SFDVKD. This CDR3 is 15 amino acids long. The CDR3 is CATSRDRVAYNEQFF. CDR3 DNA sequence: TGTGCCACCAGCCGCGACAGGGTTGCCTACAATGAGCAGTTCTTC.

This clonotype has a count of ten or more. The chain is built from TRBV30 and TRBJ1-4; no clear D. The germline V gene encodes CDR1 GTSNPN and CDR2 SVGIG (reference sequence). V was clipped by 0 bases and J by 8 bases, with 10 bases between them. The CDR3 is 13 amino acids. This CDR3 reads CAWSVQGWEKLFF. Here the CDR3 DNA reads TGTGCCTGGAGTGTACAAGGTTGGGAAAAACTGTTTTTT.

This clonotype was observed at least ten times. This chain uses TRBV7-2 with TRBJ2-1; D possibly corresponds to TRBD2 (6 bases). There are 15 residues in the CDR3. Germline V gives CDR1 SGHTA, CDR2 FQGNSA. Trimming took off 4 bases at V and 3 bases at J, with 13 bases between the two ends. The CDR3 region is CASSSLGLIYNEQFF. CDR3 in DNA: TGTGCCAGCAGCTCCTTGGGACTTATCTACAATGAGCAGTTCTTC.

V and J are TRBV12-3 or TRBV12-4 and TRBJ2-7; D gene uncertain. The CDR3 has 11 amino acids. The ends were cut back, 3 bases at V and 6 bases at J, with 6 bases in the middle. DNA of the CDR3: TGTGCCAGCAGTTTCCGAGGCGAGCAGTACTTC. It codes for CASSFRGEQYF.

This clonotype appeared many times. The chain has TRBV20-1 and TRBJ1-5; 7 bases line up with TRBD1. V dropped 5 bases and J dropped 1; count of bases not matched to a gene: 2. The V gene's germline CDR1 is DFQATT and CDR2 SNEGSKA (reference sequence). The CDR3 totals 13 residues. The CDR3 reads CSAAGQSNQPQHF. The DNA of the CDR3 is TGCAGTGCTGCGGGACAGAGCAATCAGCCCCAGCATTTT.

This clonotype was seen repeatedly, ten times or more. The J gene is TRBJ2-6, the V gene TRBV5-6; D is unresolved. The germline CDR1 and CDR2 sequences are SGHDT and YYEEEE. The CDR3 is made up of 17 amino acids. V lost 0 bases to trimming and J lost 0 bases, with 10 bases between them. In nucleotides, the CDR3 is TGTGCCAGCAGCTTGGTATTTTCTACCTCTGGGGCCAACGTCCTGACTTTC. It translates to CASSLVFSTSGANVLTF. Drawing the rest from reference TRBV5-6 and TRBJ2-6, the complete variable domain is DAGVTQSPTHLIKTRGQQVTLRCSPKSGHDTVSWYQQALGQGPQFIFQYYEEEERQRGNFPDRFSGHQFPNYSSELNVNALLLGDSALYLCASSLVFSTSGANVLTFGAGSRLTVL.

This clonotype was observed many times. The genes are TRBV7-2 and TRBJ2-5; D uncertain. CDR1 is SGHTA and CDR2 is FQGNSA in the germline V gene. CDR3 length equals 13 residues. Trimming took 1 base from V and 6 from J, leaving 9 bases between them. The CDR3 sequence is CASSLEGLKTQYF. CDR3 nucleotides: TGTGCCAGCAGCTTAGAGGGATTAAAGACCCAGTACTTC. Filled out from reference TRBV7-2 and TRBJ2-5, the complete variable domain reads GAGVSQSPSNKVTEKGKDVELRCDPISGHTALYWYRQSLGQGLEFLIYFQGNSAPDKSGLPSDRFSAERTGGSVSTLTIQRTQQEDSAVYLCASSLEGLKTQYFGPGTRLLVL.